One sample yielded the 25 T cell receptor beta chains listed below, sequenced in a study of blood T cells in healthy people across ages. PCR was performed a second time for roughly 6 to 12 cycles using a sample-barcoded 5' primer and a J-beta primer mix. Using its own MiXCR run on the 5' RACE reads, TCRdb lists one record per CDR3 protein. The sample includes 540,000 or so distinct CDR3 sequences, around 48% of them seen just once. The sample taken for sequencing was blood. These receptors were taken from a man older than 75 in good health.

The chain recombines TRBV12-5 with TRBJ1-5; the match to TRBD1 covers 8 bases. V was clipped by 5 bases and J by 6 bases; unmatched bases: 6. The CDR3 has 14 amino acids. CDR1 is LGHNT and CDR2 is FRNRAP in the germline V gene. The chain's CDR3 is CASGPTGVIQPQHF. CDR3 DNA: TGTGCTAGTGGTCCGACAGGGGTAATTCAGCCCCAGCATTTT. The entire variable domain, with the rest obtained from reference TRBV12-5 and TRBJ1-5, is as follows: DARVTQTPRHKVTEMGQEVTMRCQPILGHNTVFWYRQTMMQGLELLAYFRNRAPLDDSGMPKDRFSAEMPDATLATLKIQPSEPRDSAVYFCASGPTGVIQPQHFGDGTRLSIL.

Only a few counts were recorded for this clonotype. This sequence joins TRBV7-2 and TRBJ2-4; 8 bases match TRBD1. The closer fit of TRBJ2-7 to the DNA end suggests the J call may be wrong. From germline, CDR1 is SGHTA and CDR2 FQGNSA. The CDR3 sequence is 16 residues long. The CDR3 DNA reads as TGTGCCAGCAGCACCGACCGGGACAGGTCACCTTACGAGCAGTACTTC. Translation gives CASSTDRDRSPYEQYF.

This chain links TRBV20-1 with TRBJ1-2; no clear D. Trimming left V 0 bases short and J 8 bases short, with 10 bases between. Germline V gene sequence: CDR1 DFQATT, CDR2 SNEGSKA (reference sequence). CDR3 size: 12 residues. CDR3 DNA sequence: TGCAGTGCTAGAGAACCCGGAGGAGGCTACACCTTC. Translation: CSAREPGGGYTF.

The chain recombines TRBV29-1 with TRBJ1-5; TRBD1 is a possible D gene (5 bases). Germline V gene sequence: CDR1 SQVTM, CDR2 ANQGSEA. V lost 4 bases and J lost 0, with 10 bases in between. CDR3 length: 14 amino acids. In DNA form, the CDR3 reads TGCAGCGTTGTGACAGCGAATAGCAATCAGCCCCAGCATTTT. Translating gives CSVVTANSNQPQHF.

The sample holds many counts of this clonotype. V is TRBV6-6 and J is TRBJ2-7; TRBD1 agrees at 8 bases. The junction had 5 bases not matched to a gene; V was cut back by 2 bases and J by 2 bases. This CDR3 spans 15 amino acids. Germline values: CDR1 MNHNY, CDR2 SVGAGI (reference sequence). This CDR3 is CASSYGGQATYEQYF. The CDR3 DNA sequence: TGTGCCAGCAGTTACGGGGGACAGGCTACCTACGAGCAGTACTTC.

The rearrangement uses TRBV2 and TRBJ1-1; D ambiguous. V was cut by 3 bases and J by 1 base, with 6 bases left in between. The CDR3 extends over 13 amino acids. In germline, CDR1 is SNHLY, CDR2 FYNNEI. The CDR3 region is CASSEAENTEAFF. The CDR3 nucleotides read TGTGCCAGCAGTGAGGCCGAGAACACTGAAGCTTTCTTT.

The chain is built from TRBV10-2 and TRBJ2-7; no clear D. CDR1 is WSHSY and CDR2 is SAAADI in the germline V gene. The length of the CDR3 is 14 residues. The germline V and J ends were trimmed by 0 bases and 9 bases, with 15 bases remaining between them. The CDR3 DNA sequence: TGCGCCAGCAGTGAGTCGGACGGTGCTTGGGTGCAGTACTTC. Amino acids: CASSESDGAWVQYF.

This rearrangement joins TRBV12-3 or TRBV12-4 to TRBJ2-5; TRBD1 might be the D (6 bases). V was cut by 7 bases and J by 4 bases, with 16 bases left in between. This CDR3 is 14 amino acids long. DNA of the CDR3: TGTGCCAGCACCCTCAGGGACACACCAGAGACCCAGTACTTC. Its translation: CASTLRDTPETQYF.

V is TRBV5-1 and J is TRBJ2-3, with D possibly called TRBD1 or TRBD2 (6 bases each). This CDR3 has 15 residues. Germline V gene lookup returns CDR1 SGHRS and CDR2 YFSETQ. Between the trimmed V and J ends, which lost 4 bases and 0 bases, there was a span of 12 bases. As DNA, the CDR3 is TGCGCCAGCAGCGCGGGACACACGAGCACAGATACGCAGTATTTT. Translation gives CASSAGHTSTDTQYF. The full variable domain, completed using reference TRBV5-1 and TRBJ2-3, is KAGVTQTPRYLIKTRGQQVTLSCSPISGHRSVSWYQQTPGQGLQFLFEYFSETQRNKGNFPGRFSGRQFSNSRSEMNVSTLELGDSALYLCASSAGHTSTDTQYFGPGTRLTVL.

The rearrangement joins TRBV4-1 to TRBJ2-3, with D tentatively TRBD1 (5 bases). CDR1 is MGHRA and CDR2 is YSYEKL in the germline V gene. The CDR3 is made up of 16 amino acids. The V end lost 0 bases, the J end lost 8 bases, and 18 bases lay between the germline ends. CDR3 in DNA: TGCGCCAGCAGCCAAGAGGTCGTAAGTTTTAGGGGTACGCAGTATTTT. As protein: CASSQEVVSFRGTQYF.

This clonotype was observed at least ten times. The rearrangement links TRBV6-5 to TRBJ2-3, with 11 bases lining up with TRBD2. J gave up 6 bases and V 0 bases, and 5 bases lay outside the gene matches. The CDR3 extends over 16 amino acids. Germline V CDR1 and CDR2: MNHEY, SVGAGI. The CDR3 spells CASSYSASGGQDTQYF. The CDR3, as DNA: TGTGCCAGCAGTTACTCGGCTAGCGGGGGGCAGGATACGCAGTATTTT.

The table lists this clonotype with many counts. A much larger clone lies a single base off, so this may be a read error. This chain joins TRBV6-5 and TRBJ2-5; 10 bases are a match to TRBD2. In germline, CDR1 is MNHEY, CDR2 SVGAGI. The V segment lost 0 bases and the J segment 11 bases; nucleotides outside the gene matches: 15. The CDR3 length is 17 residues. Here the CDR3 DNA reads TGTGCCAGCAGTTACTCGAGTGCCAGCGGGAGGGAAAATGAGCAGTACTTC. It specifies CASSYSSASGRENEQYF.

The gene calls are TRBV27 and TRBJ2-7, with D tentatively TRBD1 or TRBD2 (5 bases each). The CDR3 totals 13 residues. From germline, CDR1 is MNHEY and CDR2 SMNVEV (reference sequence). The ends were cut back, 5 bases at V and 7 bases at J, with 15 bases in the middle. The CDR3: CASSPRDLREQYF. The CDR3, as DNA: TGTGCCAGCAGTCCCCGGGACCTCAGGGAGCAGTACTTC.

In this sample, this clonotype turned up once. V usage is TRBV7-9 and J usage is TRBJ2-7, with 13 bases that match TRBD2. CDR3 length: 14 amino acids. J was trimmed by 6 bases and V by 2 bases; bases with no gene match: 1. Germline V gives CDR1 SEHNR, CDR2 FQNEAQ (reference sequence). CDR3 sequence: CASSLTSGGVEQYF. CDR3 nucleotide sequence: TGTGCCAGCAGCTTAACTAGCGGGGGGGTCGAGCAGTACTTC.

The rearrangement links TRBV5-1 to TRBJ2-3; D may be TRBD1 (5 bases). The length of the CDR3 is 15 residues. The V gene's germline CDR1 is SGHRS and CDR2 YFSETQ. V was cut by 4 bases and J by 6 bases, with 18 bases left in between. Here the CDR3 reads CASSRMQGNIDTQYF. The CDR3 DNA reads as TGCGCCAGCAGCCGAATGCAGGGAAACATCGATACGCAGTATTTT.

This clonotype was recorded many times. CDR3 DNA sequence: TGTGCCAGCACCCAACCGACAAATACCTACGAGCAGTACTTC. This translates into CASTQPTNTYEQYF. The gene calls are TRBV7-2 and TRBJ2-7; no reliable D call. V lost 7 bases to trimming and J lost 2 bases, with 15 bases between them. Germline V lookup: CDR1 SGHTA, CDR2 FQGNSA. The CDR3 length is 14 residues.

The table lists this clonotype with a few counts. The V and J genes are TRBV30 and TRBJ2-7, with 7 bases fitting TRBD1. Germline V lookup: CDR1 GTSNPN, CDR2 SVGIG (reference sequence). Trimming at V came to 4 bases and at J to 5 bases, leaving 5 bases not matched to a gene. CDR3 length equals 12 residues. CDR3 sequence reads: CAWKEGADEQYF. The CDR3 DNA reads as TGTGCCTGGAAAGAGGGGGCCGACGAGCAGTACTTC.

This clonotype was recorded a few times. CDR3 DNA sequence: TGTGCCAGCAGTATACACACAGGGAACACCGGGGAGCTGTTTTTT. The encoded protein is CASSIHTGNTGELFF. The chain couples TRBV12-3 or TRBV12-4 to TRBJ2-2; possibly TRBD1 for D (5 bases). Between the trimmed V and J ends, which lost 5 bases and 1 base, there was a span of 11 bases. This CDR3 contains 15 residues.

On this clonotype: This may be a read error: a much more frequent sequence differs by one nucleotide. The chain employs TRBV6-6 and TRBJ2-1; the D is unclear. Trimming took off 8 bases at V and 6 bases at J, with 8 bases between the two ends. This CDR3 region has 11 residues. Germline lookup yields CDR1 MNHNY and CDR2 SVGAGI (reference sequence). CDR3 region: CASCTRNEQFF. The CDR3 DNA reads TGTGCCAGCTGTACCCGCAATGAGCAGTTCTTC.

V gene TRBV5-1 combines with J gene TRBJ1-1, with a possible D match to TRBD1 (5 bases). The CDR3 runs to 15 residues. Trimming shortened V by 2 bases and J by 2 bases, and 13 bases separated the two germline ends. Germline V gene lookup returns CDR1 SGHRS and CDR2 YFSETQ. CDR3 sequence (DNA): TGCGCCAGCAGCTTACGGGGCGCGGTAAACACTGAAGCTTTCTTT. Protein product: CASSLRGAVNTEAFF.

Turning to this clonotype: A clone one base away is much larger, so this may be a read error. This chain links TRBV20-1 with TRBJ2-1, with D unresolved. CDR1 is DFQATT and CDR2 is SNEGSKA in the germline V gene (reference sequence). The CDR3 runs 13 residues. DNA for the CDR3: TGCAGTGCTAGAGAGGCCCGTTACAATGAGCGGTTCTTC. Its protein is CSAREARYNERFF.

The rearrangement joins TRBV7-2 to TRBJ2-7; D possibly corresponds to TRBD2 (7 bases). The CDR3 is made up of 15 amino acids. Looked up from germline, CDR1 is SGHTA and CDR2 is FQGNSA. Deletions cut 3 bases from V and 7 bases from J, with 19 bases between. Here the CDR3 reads CASSFWAGAYNEQYF. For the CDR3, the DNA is TGTGCCAGCAGCTTCTGGGCGGGGGCATACAATGAGCAGTACTTC.

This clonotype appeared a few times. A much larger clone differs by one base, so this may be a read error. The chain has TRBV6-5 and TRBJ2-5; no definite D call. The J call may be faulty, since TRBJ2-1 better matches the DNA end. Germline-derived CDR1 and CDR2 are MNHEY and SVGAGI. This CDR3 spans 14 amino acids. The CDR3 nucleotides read TGTGCCAGCAGTTACTCGCAGTTCCAAGAGACCCAGTTCTTC. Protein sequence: CASSYSQFQETQFF.

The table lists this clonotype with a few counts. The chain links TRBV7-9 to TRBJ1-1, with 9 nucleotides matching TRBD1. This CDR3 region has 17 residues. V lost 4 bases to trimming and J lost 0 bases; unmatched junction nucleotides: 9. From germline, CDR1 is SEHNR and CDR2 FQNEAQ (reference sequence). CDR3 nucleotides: TGTGCCAGCAGCTGGGGACAGGGTATCCCTTTGAACACTGAAGCTTTCTTT. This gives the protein CASSWGQGIPLNTEAFF.

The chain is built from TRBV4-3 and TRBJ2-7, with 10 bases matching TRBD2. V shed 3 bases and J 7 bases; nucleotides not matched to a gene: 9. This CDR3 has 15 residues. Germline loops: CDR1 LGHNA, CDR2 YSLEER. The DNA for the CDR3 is TGCGCCAGCAGCCAGGTGCCTAGCGGGAGTCAAGAGCAGTACTTC. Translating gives CASSQVPSGSQEQYF.